The entry below gives a single TCR beta chain sequence along with its context. Its antigen is not known. For each subset, genomic DNA was distributed in equal portions over several immunoSEQ plates. The table came from immunoSEQ multiplex PCR; TCRdb's copy has only in-frame clones and leaves some out. Here the sample spans about 2,100,000 clones, 90% to 95% being singletons. Positive CCR7 selection of CD45RO-negative cells yielded the naive CD8 cells, and terminally differentiated effector memory CD45RA+ cells were excluded. All of the donors resided in Nashville, Tennessee, and each was a Caucasian adult. V dropped 1 base and J dropped 1 base, with 8 bases sitting between them. From germline, CDR1 is SGDLS and CDR2 YYNGEE. CDR3 size: 14 residues. The data were obtained in a study of shared clonotypes between healthy human individuals. General observations from the study: Four donors had roughly 5% of their naive CD4 clonotypes in common.

This chain links TRBV9 with TRBJ2-5; D remains unclear. The sequence came from a man aged 18 to 29 in good health. Some clones in this sample may be carry-over from other donors' samples. The sequenced sample was naive CD8+ T cells from PBMCs. CDR3 nucleotide sequence: TGTGCCAGCAGCGTATATGGTTCCCAAGAGACCCAGTACTTC. Translating gives CASSVYGSQETQYF.